Described below is a single TCR beta chain sequence and its context. The assay was immunoSEQ multiplex PCR, and TCRdb's table has in-frame clones only and misses some. The sample consists of 130,000 or so clones, roughly 90% of them appearing once. The CDR3 has 13 amino acids. Germline V gives CDR1 SGHNT, CDR2 YENEEA. V lost 1 base to trimming and J lost 7 bases, with 11 bases between them. This entry is derived from a study of T cell responses to AZD1222 COVID-19 vaccine. V gene TRBV11-3 combines with J gene TRBJ2-7; a weak D match, TRBD1 (6 bases). This clonotype originated in an adult in good health. Specimen: peripheral blood, collected on day 0 of AZD1222 vaccination. CDR3 nucleotides: TGTGCCAGCAGCTTAGGGGGACAAAGGGAGCAGTACTTC. This codes for CASSLGGQREQYF.